This T cell receptor (beta chain) emerged from a study of cytomegalovirus exposure and HLA in healthy donors. The study ran its PCR with 60 Vbeta and 13 Jbeta primers. Profiling relied on immunoSEQ multiplex PCR, and the TCRdb table lists in-frame clones only, not all of them. Of some 200,000 clones in the sample, around four fifths were seen once. CDR3 length: 16 amino acids. The trim removed 5 bases at V and 4 bases at J, leaving 13 bases unmatched. CDR1 and CDR2 from the germline V gene are SEHNR and FQNEAQ (reference sequence). This chain uses TRBV7-9 with TRBJ2-5; 7 positions agree with TRBD1. This receptor was taken from a female donor in good health and CMV-seronegative. The sample taken for sequencing was PBMCs. Here the CDR3 DNA reads TGTGCCAGCAGCCAATTCCGGACAGGCCGCGGAGAGACCCAGTACTTC. This encodes CASSQFRTGRGETQYF.